This T cell receptor beta chain originates from a study of breast tumors, draining lymph nodes, adjacent tissues (dated by TCRdb to about 2016). Some background on the complete study: TCR beta repertoires were compared across tumor, adjacent nontumor tissue and axillary lymph nodes obtained from breast cancer patients. The study aimed to assess the relationships and possible T-cell exchange between tumor, surrounding tissue and draining lymph node repertoires in human breast cancer.

The axillary draining lymph nodes of breast cancer patients were the source of the lymph node samples. The sequencer was an Illumina HiSeq 2000. TCR beta chain libraries were generated through multiplex PCR amplification. High-throughput sequencing was used to analyze the amplified TCR beta chain products. Starting from the raw public reads, TCRdb applied fastp trimming at Q25, assembled clones with MiXCR and retained in-frame beta chains. Each entry merges the rows of one CDR3 protein and shows their most common DNA and genes. The sample profile shows a few hundred thousand distinct CDR3 sequences; under 35% of them were found once. Approximately 4% of the sample rests with the top ten. There are many counts of this clonotype. Its antigen is unknown. Per-nucleotide qualities are absent, and no much larger clonotype sits a single base away. Study-wide conclusions, independent of this receptor: The data were judged consistent with most tumor T cells deriving from the lymph node and then expanding within tumor tissue. The conclusion that tumor T cells originate in lymph nodes was presented as consistent with a hypothesis rather than as directly demonstrated. Tumor T-cell repertoires showed less diversity than lymph node repertoires and more diversity than nontumor tissue repertoires, and tumor T-cell repertoires showed preferential V and J gene usage. Tumor and nontumor tissue repertoires were significantly more similar in luminal-like than in basal-like breast cancer.

CDR1 and CDR2 (SGHDN, FVKESK) derive from the germline V gene. V loses 2 bases of germline sequence and J loses 5 bases, and the interval between the two ends is 3 bases. The cysteine opens and the phenylalanine closes a CDR3 of 11 amino acids. Of the read, only the CDR3 DNA is kept; its 33 bases are in frame from base 1. The source material was axillary lymph node tissue. The V and J segments used are TRBV14 and TRBJ2-5; the D gene is not confidently resolved. The origin of this receptor is a female donor with breast cancer. Some clones in this sample may be carry-over from other donors' samples. The CDR3: CASSQWETQYF. In nucleotides, the sequence is TGTGCCAGCAGCCAATGGGAGACCCAGTACTTC.